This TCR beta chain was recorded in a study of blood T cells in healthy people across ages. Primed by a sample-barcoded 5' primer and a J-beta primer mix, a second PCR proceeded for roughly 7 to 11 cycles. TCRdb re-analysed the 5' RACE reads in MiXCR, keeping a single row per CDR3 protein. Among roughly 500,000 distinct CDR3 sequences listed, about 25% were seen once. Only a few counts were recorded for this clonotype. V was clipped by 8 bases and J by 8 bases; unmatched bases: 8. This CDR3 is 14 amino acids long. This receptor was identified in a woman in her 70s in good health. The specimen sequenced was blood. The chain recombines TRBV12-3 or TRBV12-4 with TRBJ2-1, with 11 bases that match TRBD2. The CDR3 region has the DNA TGTGCCAGCGGGTCGACTAGCGGGGCAGATGAGCAGTTCTTC. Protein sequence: CASGSTSGADEQFF.